This TCR beta chain was found in a study of T cell repertoires in cytomegalovirus infection (dated by TCRdb to about 2019). For the study in its entirety: The peptide stimulations were aimed at well-studied HLA-B-restricted epitopes as well as recently identified HLA-C-restricted CMV epitopes, whose presentation resists viral immunomodulation. Donor HLA type was relevant to the analysis, because carriage of CMV infection together with the matching HLA type was indicated by public TCR beta signatures. The study at large found these results: The ex vivo response was dominated by HLA-C-restricted CMV-specific TCR beta clonotypes, and the single most frequent clonotype in two of eight donors was supplied by these HLA-C-restricted clonotypes. In both this cohort and an independent approximately 350-donor cohort, the cumulative frequency of public TCR beta family members distinguished carriers of CMV infection plus the relevant HLA type.

The table lists this clonotype with a few counts. Its recognized antigen is unknown. One base away there is no much larger clone; base qualities are not given. The treatment or condition label corresponds to: in vitro stimulation with specific CMV peptide epitopes to enrich CMV-specific T cells. Sequencer: Illumina HiSeq 1500. The public reads were reanalyzed by TCRdb: fastp trimming at Q25, MiXCR alignment, in-frame beta chains only. Identical CDR3 protein sequences are pooled into one entry, listed with their most common genes and DNA. The sample table shows approximately 100,000 distinct CDR3 sequences, and roughly 41% are seen once. The ten largest clones represent roughly 70% of the sample. The V end loses 5 bases and the J end loses 5 bases, and a stretch of 19 bases separates them. The CDR3 sequence holds 15 residues, the cysteine and phenylalanine included. CDR3 DNA is the only sequence kept; it has 45 bases, read in frame from the first base.

In this chain, TRBV12-3 or TRBV12-4 is recombined with TRBJ2-7; the D gene is possibly TRBD1, with 5 bases matching. The TCR comes from a human donor in good health (CMV status not recorded). Some clones in this sample may be carry-over from other donors' samples. The sequenced sample was CD8+ T cells from cultured PBMCs, obtained from culture after CMV antigen stimulation. The DNA sequence is TGTGCCAGCAGTGGATTCAGGGTGTCGGTGAACGAGCAGTACTTC. Translated, this is CASSGFRVSVNEQYF.